The 26 T cell receptor beta chains in this list originate from one sample, sequenced in a study of T cells in women clearing cervical HPV infection. Here immunoSEQ multiplex PCR was the method, and the copy in TCRdb shows in-frame clones only, minus some. This sample carries around 31,000 clones, with about 17% going to the ten biggest clones. Sequencing was carried out using blood buffy coat. The origin of the receptors is a woman aged 18-70 years with a cervical HPV16 infection that either progressed to CIN3+ or cleared (not recorded which).

Details on this clone: The CDR3 extends 3 residues past the end of the read, so its final part is completed from the germline J gene. The chain uses TRBV2 and TRBJ1-2; a possible D gene is TRBD1 (5 bases). Per the germline V gene, CDR1 is SNHLY and CDR2 is FYNNEI. This CDR3 spans 15 amino acids. This CDR3 reads CASSESGRGAGIYTF. The CDR3 bases that were read are TGTGCCAGCAGTGAAAGTGGGAGAGGGGCCGGCATC.

To note about this clone: The read is 3 residues too short to cover the CDR3 end, so that end is filled in from the germline J gene. The chain combines TRBV10-3 with TRBJ2-1, with a weak D call TRBD2 (6 bases). The CDR3 extends over 13 amino acids. Trimming removed 10 bases from V and 0 bases from J, with 10 bases in between. CDR1 ENHRY and CDR2 SYGVKD come from the germline V gene. CDR3 DNA (partial): TGTGCCACGGTGCGGGGCTCCTACAATGAG. This codes for CATVRGSYNE. The CDR3 in its entirety is CATVRGSYNEQFF.

About this clone: At one of its ends the junction is not consistent with the germline gene, which may arise from a read error. The CDR3 goes on 3 residues after the read ends, and that part is filled in from the germline J gene. At the DNA level, this CDR3 is encoded by other sequences in the same sample as well. The chain links TRBV6-1 to TRBJ1-3; the match to TRBD1 covers 9 bases. This CDR3 has 17 residues. CDR1 and CDR2 (germline): MNHNS, SASEGT. The part of the CDR3 DNA that was read is TGTGCCAGCAGTGAAGCGGGACAGGGAATTTCGGTACACACT. It codes for CASSEAGQGISVHT. The complete CDR3 protein is CASSEAGQGISVHTIYF.

CDR3 bases read: TGTGCCAGCAGTTACCGGACAGGGTCTGCCGGGGAG. The encoded protein is CASSYRTGSAGE. The complete CDR3 protein is CASSYRTGSAGELFF. The chain is built from TRBV6-2 or TRBV6-3 and TRBJ2-2; 8 bases are a match to TRBD1. The read ends 3 residues before the CDR3 terminus; that terminus is restored from the germline J gene. V dropped 2 bases and J dropped 6; count of bases not matched to a gene: 5. The germline CDR1 and CDR2 sequences are MNHEY and SVGEGT. CDR3 size: 15 residues.

As concerns this clone: Coverage ceases 3 residues before the CDR3 finishes, and the germline J gene fills in the end. The rearrangement uses TRBV14 and TRBJ2-7; D not resolved. CDR1 SGHDN and CDR2 FVKESK come from the germline V gene. The V end was cut by 3 bases, the J end by 4 bases, with 19 bases between. The CDR3 loop spans 16 amino acids. CDR3 DNA (partial): TGTGCCAGCAGCCATTTTCCTCGTGTAGGGTCGTACGAG. Translation: CASSHFPRVGSYE. The whole CDR3 is CASSHFPRVGSYEQYF.

As regards this clone: The observed sequence ends 3 residues before the CDR3 terminus, with the missing tail filled in from the germline J gene. V and J are TRBV20-1 and TRBJ2-3, with 8 nucleotides matching TRBD2. The V gene's germline CDR1 is DFQATT and CDR2 SNEGSKA (reference sequence). The CDR3 spans 17 residues. The sequenced part of the CDR3 DNA is TGCAGTGCTAGGGGGGTGATTAGCGGGAAAGAGCGAGAGACG. It encodes CSARGVISGKERET. The full CDR3 sequence reads CSARGVISGKERETQYF.

Points on this clone: The CDR3 end falls 3 residues outside the read, so it is completed with the germline J gene. The rearrangement joins TRBV7-2 to TRBJ1-2; maybe TRBD1 (6 bases). The CDR3 covers 13 residues. Germline-derived CDR1 and CDR2 are SGHTA and FQGNSA. CDR3: CASSSQGRDTYTF. The DNA read from the CDR3 is TGTGCCAGCAGCAGTCAGGGGAGAGATACC.

Comments on this clone: The read falls 3 residues short of the CDR3 end, and the missing part is taken from the germline J gene. The V and J genes are TRBV20-1 and TRBJ2-7; 14 bases map to TRBD2. Per germline, CDR1 DFQATT and CDR2 SNEGSKA (reference sequence). The ends lost 6 bases at V and 1 base at J; junction bases unmatched: 11. The CDR3 spans 17 residues. The CDR3 is CSAKAGLAGGKSYEQYF. Partial CDR3 DNA: TGCAGTGCCAAGGCAGGACTAGCGGGGGGTAAATCCTACGAG.

Of note for this clone: The sequence runs out 3 residues before the end of the CDR3; the remainder is reconstructed from the germline J gene. The chain recombines TRBV19 with TRBJ1-2; the D gene is possibly TRBD1 (5 bases). The CDR3 sequence is 14 residues long. Germline CDR1 LNHDA, CDR2 SQIVND (reference sequence). The sequenced CDR3 bases are TGTGCCAGTAACCCGGGACTAGACCACAAGGGC. Translating gives CASNPGLDHKG. The full CDR3 protein is CASNPGLDHKGYTF. Using reference TRBV19 and TRBJ1-2 for the parts outside the CDR3, the full variable domain is DGGITQSPKYLFRKEGQNVTLSCEQNLNHDAMYWYRQDPGQGLRLIYYSQIVNDFQKGDIAEGYSVSREKKESFPLTVTSAQKNPTAFYLCASNPGLDHKGYTFGSGTRLTVV.

A word on this clone: Sequencing ends 3 residues short of the CDR3 end; the germline J gene provides the rest. V usage is TRBV19 and J usage is TRBJ2-4; TRBD2 aligns across 9 bases. Germline assignment: CDR1 LNHDA and CDR2 SQIVND (reference sequence). The CDR3 is made up of 16 amino acids. The CDR3 protein is CASSDTSGLHNSVQYF. The sequenced CDR3 bases are TGTGCCAGTAGTGATACTAGCGGGCTCCATAACAGTGTT.

Turning to this clone: The read ends 3 residues before the CDR3 terminus; that terminus is restored from the germline J gene. This rearrangement joins TRBV18 to TRBJ1-2; D not resolved. The CDR3 has 14 residues. CDR1 KGHSH and CDR2 LQKENI come from the germline V gene. The CDR3 sequence: CASSPGQASNDYTF. The sequenced part of the CDR3 DNA is TGTGCCAGCTCACCAGGGCAGGCAAGCAATGAC.

Note on this clone: The sequence runs out 3 residues before the end of the CDR3; the remainder is reconstructed from the germline J gene. This specimen includes other DNA sequences encoding the same CDR3. The chain couples TRBV5-1 to TRBJ2-3; possibly TRBD1 for D (6 bases). The CDR3 covers 15 residues. The germline gives CDR1 SGHRS, CDR2 YFSETQ. Trimming removed 5 bases at V and 6 bases at J, with 19 bases between. The CDR3 DNA, read in part, is TGCGCCAGCAGTACTCAGGGGTCAGGTGTTGATACG. It encodes CASSTQGSGVDT. The full CDR3 protein is CASSTQGSGVDTQYF.

Concerning this clone itself: The sequence runs out 3 residues before the end of the CDR3; the remainder is reconstructed from the germline J gene. The chain couples TRBV19 to TRBJ2-4; D is possibly TRBD2 (5 bases). The CDR3 consists of 11 residues. In germline, CDR1 is LNHDA, CDR2 SQIVND (reference sequence). The CDR3 DNA, read in part, is TGTGCCAGTAGTCCGGGGAGTGGT. Protein sequence: CASSPGSG. The CDR3 reads in full as CASSPGSGQYF.

A note on this clone: The read ends 3 residues shy of where the CDR3 ends; the end is completed using the germline J gene. The V call is TRBV6-4, the J call TRBJ2-1; 11 nucleotides line up with TRBD2. The V segment lost 5 bases and the J segment 6 bases; nucleotides outside the gene matches: 9. This CDR3 contains 16 residues. CDR1 and CDR2 from the germline V gene are MRHNA and SNTAGT. CDR3 amino acids: CASSPDSGGAGNEQFF. The DNA read from the CDR3 is TGTGCCAGCAGTCCAGATAGCGGGGGGGCAGGCAATGAG.

About this clone: The read stops 3 residues short of the end of the CDR3; the missing end is completed from the germline J gene. This chain connects TRBV11-3 to TRBJ2-2; D is perhaps TRBD2 (6 bases). In germline, CDR1 is SGHNT, CDR2 YENEEA. Trimming took 10 bases from V and 6 from J, leaving 15 bases between them. The CDR3 has 13 amino acids. The CDR3 is CAIPSGGAGELFF. CDR3 DNA (partial): TGTGCCATCCCTTCGGGCGGGGCCGGGGAG.

Comment on this clone: Read data end 3 residues before the CDR3 end; the end is taken from the germline J gene. V gene TRBV5-1 combines with J gene TRBJ2-7; TRBD2 agrees at 12 bases. Looked up from germline, CDR1 is SGHRS and CDR2 is YFSETQ. The CDR3 totals 16 residues. Losses at the gene ends were 2 bases for V and 4 bases for J; bases not matched to a gene: 7. This CDR3 reads CASSFRGLAGGYEQYF. The part of the CDR3 DNA that was read is TGCGCCAGCAGCTTCAGGGGACTAGCGGGTGGTTACGAG.

Comment on this clone: The CDR3 end is not reached by the read, which stops 3 residues before it; the germline J gene fills it in. The rearrangement links TRBV20-1 to TRBJ2-7, with 11 bases fitting TRBD2. The CDR3 length is 17 residues. Trimming took 5 bases from V and 2 from J; bases not matched to a gene: 14. Germline V CDR1 and CDR2: DFQATT, SNEGSKA (reference sequence). The sequenced CDR3 bases are TGCAGTGCTGCCAAAACCCTTAGCGGGAGGGGGACCTACGAG. Translating it yields CSAAKTLSGRGTYE. The whole CDR3 protein reads CSAAKTLSGRGTYEQYF.

On this clone: The observed sequence ends 3 residues before the CDR3 terminus, with the missing tail filled in from the germline J gene. The rearrangement uses TRBV6-1 and TRBJ2-3, with 8 bases matching TRBD2. This CDR3 spans 12 amino acids. Germline CDR1 and CDR2: MNHNS and SASEGT. The CDR3 reads CASSERGLAQYF. The DNA read from the CDR3 is TGTGCCAGCAGTGAACGGGGACTAGCG.

In the case of this clone: Coverage ceases 3 residues before the CDR3 finishes, and the germline J gene fills in the end. The chain recombines TRBV5-3 with TRBJ2-3; 7 bases align to TRBD2. TRBV5-3 is classed as an ORF, of uncertain function. CDR3 length equals 17 residues. The CDR3 spells CARTYPDGLVNVETQYF. Partial CDR3 DNA: TGTGCCAGAACCTATCCAGATGGACTAGTAAACGTGGAGACG.

As to this clone: Coverage ceases 3 residues before the CDR3 finishes, and the germline J gene fills in the end. This rearrangement joins TRBV2 to TRBJ2-3; maybe TRBD2 (6 bases). V dropped 9 bases and J dropped 2 bases, with 12 bases sitting between them. The CDR3 runs 13 residues. Germline V CDR1 and CDR2: SNHLY, FYNNEI. CDR3 amino acids: CARERAATDTQYF. The covered CDR3 bases are TGTGCCAGAGAGCGGGCGGCCACAGATACG.

In regard to this clone: Read sequence stops 3 residues before the CDR3 end, and the germline J gene provides the missing end. The chain recombines TRBV19 with TRBJ2-2; the match to TRBD1 covers 10 bases. This CDR3 comprises 14 residues. Germline assignment: CDR1 LNHDA and CDR2 SQIVND (reference sequence). The covered CDR3 bases are TGTGCCAGTAGTATGACAGGGGGCCCGGCACCG. It specifies CASSMTGGPAP. The CDR3, in full, reads CASSMTGGPAPLFF.

Note on this clone: Sequencing ends 3 residues short of the CDR3 end; the germline J gene provides the rest. In the same sample, other DNA sequences code for this CDR3. V and J are TRBV2 and TRBJ2-7; TRBD1 matches at 11 bases. Unmatched junction bases numbered 2, after V lost 3 bases and J lost 4 bases. This CDR3 contains 14 residues. Germline V gives CDR1 SNHLY, CDR2 FYNNEI. The sequenced CDR3 bases are TGTGCCAGCAGTGAGGGACAGGGGGTGTACGAG. This gives the protein CASSEGQGVYE. The complete CDR3 sequence is CASSEGQGVYEQYF.

As to this clone: The read ends 3 residues shy of where the CDR3 ends; the end is completed using the germline J gene. The chain carries TRBV19 and TRBJ1-4; 7 bases are a match to TRBD1. This CDR3 contains 14 residues. Germline trimming cut 5 bases from V and 2 bases from J; bases unmatched to any gene: 2. Germline lookup yields CDR1 LNHDA and CDR2 SQIVND (reference sequence). The CDR3 bases that were read are TGTGCCAGTAGTGACAGGGCCACTAATGAAAAA. This sequence encodes CASSDRATNEK. The full CDR3 reads CASSDRATNEKLFF.

The DNA read from the CDR3 is TGTGCCAGTAGTGATTTGACAGGTCGGACGAACACCGGGGAG. Translation: CASSDLTGRTNTGE. The entire CDR3 protein is CASSDLTGRTNTGELFF. V and J are TRBV19 and TRBJ2-2, with a possible D match to TRBD1 (6 bases). The read is 3 residues too short to cover the CDR3 end, so that end is filled in from the germline J gene. The CDR3 spans 17 residues. Trimming took 5 bases from V and 0 from J, leaving 16 bases between them. The germline CDR1 and CDR2 sequences are LNHDA and SQIVND (reference sequence).

With respect to this clone: The CDR3 end falls 3 residues outside the read, so it is completed with the germline J gene. V usage is TRBV2 and J usage is TRBJ2-5; 9 positions agree with TRBD2. Germline V gene lookup returns CDR1 SNHLY and CDR2 FYNNEI. The CDR3 length is 15 residues. Trimming at V came to 1 base and at J to 2 bases, leaving 2 bases not matched to a gene. CDR3 residues: CASSEGTSVQETQYF. The DNA read from the CDR3 is TGTGCCAGCAGTGAAGGGACTAGCGTTCAAGAGACC.

Regarding this clone: The sequenced fragment ends 3 residues before the CDR3 boundary, so the rest is inferred from the germline J gene. V is TRBV7-9 and J is TRBJ2-7; 11 nucleotides agree with TRBD2. The CDR3 is made up of 13 amino acids. The J segment lost 0 bases and the V segment lost 11 bases, leaving 3 bases of the junction unmatched. Germline V lookup: CDR1 SEHNR, CDR2 FQNEAQ (reference sequence). The sequenced part of the CDR3 DNA is TGTGCCCCCGGGACTAGCGGCTCCTACGAG. It translates to CAPGTSGSYE. From start to end, the CDR3 is CAPGTSGSYEQYF.